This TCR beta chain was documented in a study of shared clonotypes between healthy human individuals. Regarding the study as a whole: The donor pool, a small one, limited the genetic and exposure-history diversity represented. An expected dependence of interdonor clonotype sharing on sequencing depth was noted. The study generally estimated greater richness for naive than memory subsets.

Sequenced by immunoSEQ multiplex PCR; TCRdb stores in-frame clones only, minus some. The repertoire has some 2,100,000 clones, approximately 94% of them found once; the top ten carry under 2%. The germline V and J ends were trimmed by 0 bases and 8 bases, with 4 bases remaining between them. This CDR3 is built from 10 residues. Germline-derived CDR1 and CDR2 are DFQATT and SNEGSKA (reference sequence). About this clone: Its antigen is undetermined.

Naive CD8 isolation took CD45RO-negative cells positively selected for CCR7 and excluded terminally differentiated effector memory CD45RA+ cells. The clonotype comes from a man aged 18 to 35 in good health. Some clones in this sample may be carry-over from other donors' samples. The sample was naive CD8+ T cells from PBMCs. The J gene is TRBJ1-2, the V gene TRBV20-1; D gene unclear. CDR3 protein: CSARELGYTF. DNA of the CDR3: TGCAGTGCTAGAGAATTGGGCTACACCTTC.